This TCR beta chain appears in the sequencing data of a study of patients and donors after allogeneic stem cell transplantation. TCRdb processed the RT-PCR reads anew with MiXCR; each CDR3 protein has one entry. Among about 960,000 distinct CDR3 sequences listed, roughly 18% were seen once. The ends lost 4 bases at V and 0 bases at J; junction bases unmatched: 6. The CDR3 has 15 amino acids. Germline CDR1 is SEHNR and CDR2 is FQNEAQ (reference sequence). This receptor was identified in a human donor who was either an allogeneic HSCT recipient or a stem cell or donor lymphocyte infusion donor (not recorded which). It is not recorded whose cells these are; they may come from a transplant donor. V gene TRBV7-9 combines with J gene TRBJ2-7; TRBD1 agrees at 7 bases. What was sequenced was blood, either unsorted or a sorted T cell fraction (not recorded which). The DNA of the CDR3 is TGTGCCAGCAGCTCCAGGACAGGATACTCCTACGAGCAGTACTTC. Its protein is CASSSRTGYSYEQYF.